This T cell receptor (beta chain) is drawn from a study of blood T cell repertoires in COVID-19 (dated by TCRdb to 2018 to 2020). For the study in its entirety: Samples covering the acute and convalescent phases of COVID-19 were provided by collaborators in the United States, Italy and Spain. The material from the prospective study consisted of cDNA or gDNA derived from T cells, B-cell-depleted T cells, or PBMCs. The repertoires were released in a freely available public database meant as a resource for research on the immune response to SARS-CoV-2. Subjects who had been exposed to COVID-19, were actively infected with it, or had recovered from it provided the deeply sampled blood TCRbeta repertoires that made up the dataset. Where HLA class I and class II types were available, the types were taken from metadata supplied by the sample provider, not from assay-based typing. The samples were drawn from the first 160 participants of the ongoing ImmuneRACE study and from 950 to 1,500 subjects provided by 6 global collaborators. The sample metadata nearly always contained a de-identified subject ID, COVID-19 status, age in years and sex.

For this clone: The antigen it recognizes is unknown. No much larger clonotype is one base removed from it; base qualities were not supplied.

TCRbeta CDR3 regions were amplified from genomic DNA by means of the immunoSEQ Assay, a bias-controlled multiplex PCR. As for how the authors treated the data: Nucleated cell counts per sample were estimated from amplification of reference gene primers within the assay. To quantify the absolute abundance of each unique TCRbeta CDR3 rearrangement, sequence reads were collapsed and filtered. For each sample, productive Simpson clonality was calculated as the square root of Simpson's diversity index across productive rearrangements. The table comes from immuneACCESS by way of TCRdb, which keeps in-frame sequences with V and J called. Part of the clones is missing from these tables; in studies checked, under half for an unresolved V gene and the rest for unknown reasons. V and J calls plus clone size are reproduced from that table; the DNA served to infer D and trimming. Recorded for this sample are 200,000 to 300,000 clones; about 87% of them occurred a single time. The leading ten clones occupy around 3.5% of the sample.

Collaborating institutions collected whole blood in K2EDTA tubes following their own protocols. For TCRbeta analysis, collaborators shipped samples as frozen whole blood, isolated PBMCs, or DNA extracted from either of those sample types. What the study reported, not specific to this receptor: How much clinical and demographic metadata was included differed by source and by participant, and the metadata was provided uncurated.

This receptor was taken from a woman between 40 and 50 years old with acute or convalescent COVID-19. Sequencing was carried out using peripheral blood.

The DNA reads as follows: TGTGCCAGCAGCGAGGCAGGACAGAGCTCCTACAATGAGCAGTTCTTC. This is translated as CASSEAGQSSYNEQFF. The V and J genes are TRBV11-2 and TRBJ2-1, with a weak D call of TRBD1 (6 bases match). The CDR3 starts with the cysteine, ends with the phenylalanine, and has 16 residues. The DNA shown is the 48-base CDR3, in frame from base 1. Sequences SGHAT (CDR1) and FQNNGV (CDR2) are obtained from the germline V gene. A distance of 14 bases separates the germline ends of V and J, which lose 5 bases and 0 bases respectively.